A single T cell receptor (beta chain) is shown here with its context. These data are taken from a study of identical twins. This CDR3 spans 14 amino acids. Trimming took off 3 bases at V and 6 bases at J, with 12 bases between the two ends. CDR1 and CDR2 (germline): LGHDT, YNNKEL (reference sequence). A single record per CDR3 protein comes from TCRdb applying MiXCR to the 5' RACE reads. This sample has roughly 480,000 distinct CDR3 sequences; 20% to 30% occur once, and the top ten carry 2.9%. The same sample was also studied in work on T cells expressing NK-cell markers.

The receptor was isolated from a young woman in good health. The V call is TRBV3-1, the J call TRBJ2-1; D might be TRBD1 or TRBD2, each matching 6 bases. The sequenced material came from CD4+ T cells sorted from blood. CDR3 nucleotide sequence: TGTGCCAGCAGCCAGCCGGGGGCAGCCAATGAGCAGTTCTTC. Its translation: CASSQPGAANEQFF.